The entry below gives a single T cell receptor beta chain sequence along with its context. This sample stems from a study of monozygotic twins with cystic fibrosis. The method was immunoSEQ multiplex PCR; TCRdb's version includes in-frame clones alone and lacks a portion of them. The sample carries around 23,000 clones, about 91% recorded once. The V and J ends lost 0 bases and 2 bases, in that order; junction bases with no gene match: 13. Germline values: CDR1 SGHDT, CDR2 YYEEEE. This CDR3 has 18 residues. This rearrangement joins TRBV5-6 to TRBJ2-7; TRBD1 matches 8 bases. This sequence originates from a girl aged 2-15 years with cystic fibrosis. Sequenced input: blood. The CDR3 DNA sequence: TGTGCCAGCAGCTTGGGCAGGGGGCGTACCCCTACGACCTACGAGCAGTACTTC. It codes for CASSLGRGRTPTTYEQYF.